This record covers a single T cell receptor beta chain. This sample was taken from a study of patients and donors after allogeneic stem cell transplantation. TCRdb recomputed calls from the RT-PCR reads with MiXCR, one row per CDR3 protein. The sample includes some 960,000 distinct CDR3 sequences, approximately 19% of them seen just once. The source material was blood, either unsorted or a sorted T cell fraction (not recorded which). The clonotype was recovered from a human donor who was either an allogeneic HSCT recipient or a stem cell or donor lymphocyte infusion donor (not recorded which). It is not recorded whose cells these are; they may come from a transplant donor.

DNA of the CDR3: TGTGCCAGCAGCTTAGAGGGATCACTAGCGGGATTCCAAGAGACCCAGTACTTC. This encodes CASSLEGSLAGFQETQYF. This chain uses TRBV11-1 with TRBJ2-5; 10 nucleotides align to TRBD2. Trimming removed 1 base from V and 1 base from J; junction bases left unmatched: 9. The CDR3 has 18 residues. CDR1 is SGHAT and CDR2 is FQDESV in the germline V gene (reference sequence).